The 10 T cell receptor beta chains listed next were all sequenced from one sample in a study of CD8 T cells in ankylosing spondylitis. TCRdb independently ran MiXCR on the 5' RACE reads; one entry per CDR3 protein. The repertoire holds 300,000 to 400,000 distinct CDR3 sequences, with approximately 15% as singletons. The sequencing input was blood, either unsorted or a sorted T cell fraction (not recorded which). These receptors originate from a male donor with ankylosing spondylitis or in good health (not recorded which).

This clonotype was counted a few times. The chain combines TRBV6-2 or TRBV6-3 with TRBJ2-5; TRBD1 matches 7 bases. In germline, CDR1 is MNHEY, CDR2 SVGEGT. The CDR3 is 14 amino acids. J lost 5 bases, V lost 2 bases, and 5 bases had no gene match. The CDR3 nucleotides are TGTGCCAGCAGTTACAGCAGGGGACAGGAGACCCAGTACTTC. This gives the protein CASSYSRGQETQYF.

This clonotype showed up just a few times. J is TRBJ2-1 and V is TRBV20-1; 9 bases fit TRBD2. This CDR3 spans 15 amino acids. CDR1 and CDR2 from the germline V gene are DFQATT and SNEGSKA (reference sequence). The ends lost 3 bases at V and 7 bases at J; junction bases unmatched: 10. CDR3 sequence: CSASAALAGQNEQFF. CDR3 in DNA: TGCAGTGCTAGCGCGGCGCTAGCGGGACAAAATGAGCAGTTCTTC.

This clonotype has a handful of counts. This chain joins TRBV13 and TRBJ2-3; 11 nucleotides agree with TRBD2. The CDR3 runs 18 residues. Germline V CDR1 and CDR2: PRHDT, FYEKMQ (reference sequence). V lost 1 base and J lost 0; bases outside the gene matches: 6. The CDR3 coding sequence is TGTGCCAGCAGCTTAGCCCGGGGACTAGCGGCTAGCACAGATACGCAGTATTTT. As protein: CASSLARGLAASTDTQYF. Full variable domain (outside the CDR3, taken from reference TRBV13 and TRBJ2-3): AAGVIQSPRHLIKEKRETATLKCYPIPRHDTVYWYQQGPGQDPQFLISFYEKMQSDKGSIPDRFSAQQFSDYHSELNMSSLELGDSALYFCASSLARGLAASTDTQYFGPGTRLTVL.

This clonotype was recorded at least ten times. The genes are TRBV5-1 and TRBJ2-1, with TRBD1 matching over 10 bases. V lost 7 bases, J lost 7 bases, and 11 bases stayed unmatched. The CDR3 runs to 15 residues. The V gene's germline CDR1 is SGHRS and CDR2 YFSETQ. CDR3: CASCPRTGGFNEQFF. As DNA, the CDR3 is TGCGCCAGCTGCCCCCGGACAGGGGGTTTTAATGAGCAGTTCTTC.

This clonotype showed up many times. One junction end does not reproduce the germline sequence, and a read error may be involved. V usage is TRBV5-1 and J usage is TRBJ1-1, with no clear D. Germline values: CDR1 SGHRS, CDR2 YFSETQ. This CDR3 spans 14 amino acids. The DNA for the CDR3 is TGTGCCAGCAGCTTAGAAGCAGGGAACACTGAAGCTTTCTTT. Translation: CASSLEAGNTEAFF.

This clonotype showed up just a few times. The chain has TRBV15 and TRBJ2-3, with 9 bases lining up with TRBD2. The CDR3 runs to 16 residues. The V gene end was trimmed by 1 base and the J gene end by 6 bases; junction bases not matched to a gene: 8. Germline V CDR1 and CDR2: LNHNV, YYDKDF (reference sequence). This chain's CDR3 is CATSRGGAGGWDTQYF. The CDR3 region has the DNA TGTGCCACCAGCAGAGGGGGAGCGGGGGGTTGGGATACGCAGTATTTT.

CDR3 protein: CASTVLAGGSNIQYF. CDR3 sequence (DNA): TGTGCCAGCACCGTTTTGGCGGGAGGTAGTAACATTCAGTACTTC. The J gene is TRBJ2-4, the V gene TRBV12-3 or TRBV12-4; TRBD2 aligns across 8 bases. The CDR3 runs to 15 residues. V shed 7 bases and J 7 bases; nucleotides not matched to a gene: 12.

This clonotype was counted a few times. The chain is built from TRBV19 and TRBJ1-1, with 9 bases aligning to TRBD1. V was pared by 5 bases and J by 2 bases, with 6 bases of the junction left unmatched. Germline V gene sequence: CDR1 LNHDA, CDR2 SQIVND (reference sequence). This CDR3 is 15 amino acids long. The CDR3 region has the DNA TGTGCCAGTAGTCTAGGGACAGGGATTAACACTGAAGCTTTCTTT. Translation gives CASSLGTGINTEAFF.

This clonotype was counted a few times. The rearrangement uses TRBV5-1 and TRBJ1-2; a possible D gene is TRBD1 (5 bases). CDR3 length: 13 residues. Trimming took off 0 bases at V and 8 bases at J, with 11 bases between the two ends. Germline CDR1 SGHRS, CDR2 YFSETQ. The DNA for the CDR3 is TGCGCCAGCAGCTTGGATGACAGTAGCGGCTACACCTTC. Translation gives CASSLDDSSGYTF.

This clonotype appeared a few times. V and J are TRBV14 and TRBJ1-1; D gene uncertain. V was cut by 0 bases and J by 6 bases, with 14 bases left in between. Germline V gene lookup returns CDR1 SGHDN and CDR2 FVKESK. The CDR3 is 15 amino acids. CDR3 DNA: TGTGCCAGCAGCCAAGATCTGCTGGTCGGCGCTGAAGCTTTCTTT. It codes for CASSQDLLVGAEAFF. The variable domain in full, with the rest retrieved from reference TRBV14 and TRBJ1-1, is EAGVTQFPSHSVIEKGQTVTLRCDPISGHDNLYWYRRVMGKEIKFLLHFVKESKQDESGMPNNRFLAERTGGTYSTLKVQPAELEDSGVYFCASSQDLLVGAEAFFGQGTRLTVV.